This TCR beta chain came from a study of blood T cell repertoires in COVID-19. Sequenced by immunoSEQ multiplex PCR; TCRdb stores in-frame clones only, minus some. The repertoire holds 150,000 to 200,000 clones, with about 85% as singletons. Sequenced sample: peripheral blood. This sequence was found in an elderly woman with acute or convalescent COVID-19.

The CDR3 region is CATSPSGYEQYF. The CDR3, as DNA: TGTGCCACCAGCCCGTCGGGCTACGAGCAGTACTTC. The chain uses TRBV15 and TRBJ2-7; D uncertain. This CDR3 spans 12 amino acids. In germline, CDR1 is LNHNV, CDR2 YYDKDF (reference sequence). The V end lost 5 bases, the J end lost 3 bases, and 8 bases lay between the germline ends. Full variable domain (rest looked up from reference TRBV15 and TRBJ2-7): DAMVIQNPRYQVTQFGKPVTLSCSQTLNHNVMYWYQQKSSQAPKLLFHYYDKDFNNEADTPDNFQSRRPNTSFCFLDIRSPGLGDTAMYLCATSPSGYEQYFGPGTRLTVT.